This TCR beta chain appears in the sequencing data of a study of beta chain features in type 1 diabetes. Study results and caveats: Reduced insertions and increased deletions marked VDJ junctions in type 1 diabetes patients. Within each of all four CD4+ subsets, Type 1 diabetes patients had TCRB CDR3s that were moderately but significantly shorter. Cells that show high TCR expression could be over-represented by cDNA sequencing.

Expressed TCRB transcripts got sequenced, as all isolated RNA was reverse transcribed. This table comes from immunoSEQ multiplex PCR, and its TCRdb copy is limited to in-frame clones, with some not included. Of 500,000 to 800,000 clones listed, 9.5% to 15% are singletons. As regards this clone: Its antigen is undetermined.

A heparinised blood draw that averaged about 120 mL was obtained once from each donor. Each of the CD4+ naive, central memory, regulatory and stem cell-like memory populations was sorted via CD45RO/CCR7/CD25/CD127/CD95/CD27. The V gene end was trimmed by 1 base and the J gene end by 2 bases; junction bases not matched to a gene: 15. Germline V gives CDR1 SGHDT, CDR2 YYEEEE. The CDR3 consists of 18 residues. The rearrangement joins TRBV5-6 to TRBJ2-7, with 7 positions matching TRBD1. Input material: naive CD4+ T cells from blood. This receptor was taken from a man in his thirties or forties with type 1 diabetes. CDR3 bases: TGTGCCAGCAGCTTGTGGTGGGGACAGACGCTTGGGGCCTACGAGCAGTACTTC. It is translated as CASSLWWGQTLGAYEQYF. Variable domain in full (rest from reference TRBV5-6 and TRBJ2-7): DAGVTQSPTHLIKTRGQQVTLRCSPKSGHDTVSWYQQALGQGPQFIFQYYEEEERQRGNFPDRFSGHQFPNYSSELNVNALLLGDSALYLCASSLWWGQTLGAYEQYFGPGTRLTVT.